The T cell receptor beta chain under discussion was sequenced for a study of PD-1 blockade in classical Hodgkin lymphoma. Findings and limits, study-wide: When set against healthy donors, newly diagnosed patients were reported to show lower baseline TCR diversity. Complete responders started with a diversity level that resembled newly diagnosed patients at baseline.

This table comes from immunoSEQ multiplex PCR, and its TCRdb copy is limited to in-frame clones, with some not included. The table lists approximately 160,000 clones, nearly 80% of them singletons. This CDR3 has 15 amino acids. The ends lost 4 bases at V and 7 bases at J; junction bases unmatched: 7. CDR1 is SGHNT and CDR2 is YYREEE in the germline V gene (reference sequence). A single count supports this clone. Its antigen is currently unknown. Each and every patient relapsed after autologous stem cell transplantation, and patients got differing brentuximab vedotin exposure. The source was peripheral blood mononuclear cells (PBMCs), collected before the second cycle of nivolumab. The chain recombines TRBV5-4 with TRBJ1-6; 8 bases align to TRBD1. The clonotype originates from a human donor with classical Hodgkin lymphoma. The CDR3 is CASSLLTGVNSPLHF. The CDR3, as DNA: TGTGCCAGCAGCCTACTGACAGGGGTCAATTCACCCCTCCACTTT.